This T cell receptor (beta chain) was sequenced during a study of cytomegalovirus exposure and HLA in healthy donors. Whole-study results and caveats: A link between a missense DCLRE1C variant and TCR beta V- and J-gene trimming emerged from a later analysis. Within an earlier analysis, most TCR beta V segments proved productive either about 87% or about 30% of the time.

The donors (healthy individuals) were bone marrow donors. Turning to this clone: Its antigen is currently unknown.

The CDR3 runs to 15 residues. Germline V gives CDR1 MDHEN, CDR2 SYDVKM. The germline V and J ends were trimmed by 3 bases and 5 bases, with 13 bases remaining between them. This PCR relied on a set of 60 Vbeta primers and 13 Jbeta primers. In the study's own analysis: Some 11 million of the 75 million to 95 million unique TCR beta chains counted in a later analysis were shared. Clones were sequenced by immunoSEQ multiplex PCR, and TCRdb holds only the in-frame ones, with some missing. From that table come the V and J calls and clone size; the DNA was used to work out D and trimming. There are about 130,000 clones in the sample; around 76% occur only once, and 7.3% lies in the top ten.

This clonotype was obtained from a male donor in good health and CMV-seronegative. The chain links TRBV28 to TRBJ2-2; tentative D call: TRBD2 (5 bases). The material sequenced was PBMCs. The CDR3 DNA reads as TGTGCCAGCAGTTTTTGGACTGGAGATACCGGGGAGCTGTTTTTT. Amino acids: CASSFWTGDTGELFF.